The rows below give T cell receptor beta chains drawn from one sample of a study of shared clonotypes between healthy human individuals. Here immunoSEQ multiplex PCR was the method, and the copy in TCRdb shows in-frame clones only, minus some. The table includes more than 550,000 clones, 90% detected once. Sequencing used memory CD8+ T cells from PBMCs. These receptors originate from a man aged 18 to 30 in good health. Some clones in this sample may be carry-over from other donors' samples. Each CDR3 is given with its conserved first and last residue. A D gene is named only where the DNA matches it firmly. The size field is filled for only some rows; it gives once, few, many or a size class.

d_gene | j_gene | len | v_gene | abundance | CDR3nt | CDR3aa
TRBD2 | TRBJ2-3 | 16 | TRBV27 | . | TGTGCCAGCAGTCACATAGCGGGATACGGCACAGATACGCAGTATTTT | CASSHIAGYGTDTQYF
. | TRBJ2-7 | 14 | TRBV9 | . | TGTGCCAGCAGCGTAGGAGGAGACCCCTACGAGCAGTACTTC | CASSVGGDPYEQYF
. | TRBJ2-7 | 14 | TRBV7-9 | . | TGTGCCAGCAGCTTACCAGGGGAGGGCTACGAGCAGTACTTC | CASSLPGEGYEQYF
. | TRBJ2-1 | 15 | TRBV7-3 | . | TGTGCCAGCAGCTTAACGGGCTATGTGGCCAATGAGCAGTTCTTC | CASSLTGYVANEQFF
. | TRBJ2-3 | 15 | TRBV27 | . | TGTGCCAGCAGTCCCTCAGTAGTAGTAACAGATACGCAGTATTTT | CASSPSVVVTDTQYF
TRBD2 | TRBJ2-1 | 15 | TRBV27 | . | TGTGCCAGCAGTATCCGGACTAGCGGGAGTGGGGAGCAGTTCTTC | CASSIRTSGSGEQFF
TRBD2 | TRBJ2-2 | 17 | TRBV7-6 | . | TGTGCCAGCAGCTTACTACTAGCGTCCGGGGGCACCGGGGAGCTGTTTTTT | CASSLLLASGGTGELFF
TRBD2 | TRBJ2-5 | 16 | TRBV7-8 | . | TGTGCCAGCAGCTTAGGTTCTAGCGGGAGTCTTGGGACCCAGTACTTC | CASSLGSSGSLGTQYF
. | TRBJ2-1 | 19 | TRBV27 | . | TGTGCCAGCAGTCCACTGACCCCCTACGCGGGGAGCTCCTACAATGAGCAGTTCTTC | CASSPLTPYAGSSYNEQFF
. | TRBJ1-1 | 16 | TRBV6-5 | . | TGTGCCAGCAGTTACTCGATGGTCGGGTTGGGCACTGAAGCTTTCTTT | CASSYSMVGLGTEAFF
. | TRBJ2-4 | 15 | TRBV15 | . | TGTGCCACCAGCACAGGGGATGGGACCAAAAACATTCAGTACTTC | CATSTGDGTKNIQYF
. | TRBJ2-7 | 14 | TRBV9 | . | TGTGCCAGCAGCGGAGAGCGAGCCTCCTACGAGCAGTACTTC | CASSGERASYEQYF
TRBD2 | TRBJ2-7 | 14 | TRBV28 | . | TGTGCCAGCAGTTACAGGACTAGGGGCGACGAGCAGTACTTC | CASSYRTRGDEQYF
TRBD1 | TRBJ2-7 | 14 | TRBV13 | . | TGTGCCAGCAGCTTAGCCAGGGGGATATACGAGCAGTACTTC | CASSLARGIYEQYF
. | TRBJ2-2 | 17 | TRBV4-3 | once | TGCGCCAGCAGCCAAGTAGGAGGGGGGCTGAACACCGGGGAGCTGTTTTTT | CASSQVGGGLNTGELFF
. | TRBJ2-7 | 14 | TRBV19 | . | TGTGCCAGTAGTATCTTCCGGGACACGGACGAGCAGTACTTC | CASSIFRDTDEQYF
. | TRBJ1-2 | 12 | TRBV4-1 | . | TGCGCCAGCAGCGGGGGCAGCTATGGCTACACCTTC | CASSGGSYGYTF
. | TRBJ1-2 | 15 | TRBV6-1 | once | TGTGCCAGCAGTGAAGCGCGGCGTTCTAACTATGGCTACACCTTC | CASSEARRSNYGYTF
. | TRBJ1-2 | 13 | TRBV30 | . | TGTGCCTGGGGGGGAGGGGTCTCCTATGGCTACACCTTC | CAWGGGVSYGYTF
. | TRBJ2-7 | 19 | TRBV7-9 | . | TGTGCCAGCAGCCCCAGACAGGGGAATAGCGGGAGTGAACCCTACGAGCAGTACTTC | CASSPRQGNSGSEPYEQYF
. | TRBJ2-1 | 15 | TRBV9 | few | TGTGCCAGCAGCCCGGGATTCATAAGGGGCAATGAGCAGTTCTTC | CASSPGFIRGNEQFF
. | TRBJ2-7 | 15 | TRBV9 | . | TGTGCCAGCAGCGTAGGTGGGGCCGTTTCCTACGAGCAGTACTTC | CASSVGGAVSYEQYF
TRBD1 | TRBJ2-5 | 15 | TRBV30 | . | TGTGCCTGGACCCTGATGGGACAGGGGCAAGAGACCCAGTACTTC | CAWTLMGQGQETQYF
TRBD1 | TRBJ2-3 | 14 | TRBV7-3 | . | TGTGCCAGCAGCTCTACCCTCGGACAGGTTCCGCAGTATTTT | CASSSTLGQVPQYF
. | TRBJ2-7 | 13 | TRBV29-1 | once | TGCAGCGTTGAAACCCCGCCCGGCTACGAGCAGTACTTC | CSVETPPGYEQYF
TRBD1 | TRBJ1-4 | 12 | TRBV9 | . | TGTGCCAGCGGACAGGGAGGTGAAAAACTGTTTTTT | CASGQGGEKLFF